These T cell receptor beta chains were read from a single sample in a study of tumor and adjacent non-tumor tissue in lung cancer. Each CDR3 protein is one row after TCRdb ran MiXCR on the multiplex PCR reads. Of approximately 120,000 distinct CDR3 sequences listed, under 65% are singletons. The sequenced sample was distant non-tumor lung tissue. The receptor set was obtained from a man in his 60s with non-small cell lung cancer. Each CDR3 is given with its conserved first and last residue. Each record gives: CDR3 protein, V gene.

CASSTGGLSRTDTQYF TRBV6-2/TRBV6-3
CASSHRQGAGDTQYF TRBV6-6
CARSLRRETNIRYF TRBV6-5
CASSSDSGARETQYF TRBV28
CASSEALDPYGYTF TRBV6-1
CASRTGGRLNQPQHF TRBV6-5
CASSLARRGDNNSPLHF TRBV7-8
CASKRDRTEKLFF TRBV5-4
CASRGRETGGYEQSF TRBV11-1
CSASWGFYTEAFF TRBV20-1
CASSLGGRYDHYF TRBV12-3/TRBV12-4
CATSENSGDEQFF TRBV10-3
CASSLDPGRSDTQYF TRBV7-9
CASSLVVFNEQFF TRBV11-3
CASSFQRGATDTQYF TRBV7-9
CASSLGLGYTEAFF TRBV6-5
CATSYSGGNQPQHF TRBV6-2/TRBV6-3
CASSPARQSTLYDGYTF TRBV5-4
CASSPVLTGSSYGYTF TRBV7-2
CASSREAAGETQYF TRBV6-5
CARRPWGSFTVLSVRELFF TRBV6-5
CAISQDQVSGSYEQYF TRBV4-3
CASSSPMARQTPHDTEAFF TRBV5-6
CASGRTNPTYERYF TRBV6-2/TRBV6-3
CASSYLLGLADVLNEQFF TRBV6-2/TRBV6-3
CASRETGVNTEVFF TRBV28
CARSSSRAGNTIYF TRBV4-1
CASSQYTNIQHF TRBV4-3
CANSYSGHGWADEQFF TRBV6-2/TRBV6-3
CASSDTMSYEQYF TRBV7-8
CASSQDAPLGTDYEQYF TRBV4-2
CASSQDLGIVWLDEKLFF TRBV4-1
CAGSPLRWGYNEQFF TRBV6-5
CVSSYRTGELFF TRBV6-5
CASSLSAGMPSDEQFF TRBV11-2
CASSLDPSSGGNQGTQYF TRBV12-3/TRBV12-4
CAISDTTGAPTHEQYF TRBV10-3
CATSDRVTYEQYF TRBV6-2/TRBV6-3
CASSPQVGPYKQYF TRBV11-2
CASSESSFPNTEAFF TRBV10-1
CASNRDSLYEQYF TRBV5-4
CASNPGGGWEQYF TRBV7-9
CSVEGFSGMGSYEQYF TRBV29-1
CASSGGLAGAQETQYF TRBV2
CAISESKVGSGANVLTF TRBV10-3
CSVVGRVGSPDNGQFF TRBV29-1
CSARGVVDEHFF TRBV29-1
CASSLGGSQVDNEQFF TRBV5-4
CASSGEPGAGRETQYF TRBV6-1
CASSKTVSPGELFF TRBV6-2/TRBV6-3
CASSFRTGGGSTDTQYF TRBV11-2
CTSSLSYTRELFF TRBV11-3
CAGSQGQDQETQYF TRBV5-4
CASKDGTKNEKLFF TRBV6-6
CSVPGANGNTIYF TRBV20-1
CASSPPREGLDNEQFF TRBV12-3/TRBV12-4
CASRGTGKNEKLFF TRBV6-5